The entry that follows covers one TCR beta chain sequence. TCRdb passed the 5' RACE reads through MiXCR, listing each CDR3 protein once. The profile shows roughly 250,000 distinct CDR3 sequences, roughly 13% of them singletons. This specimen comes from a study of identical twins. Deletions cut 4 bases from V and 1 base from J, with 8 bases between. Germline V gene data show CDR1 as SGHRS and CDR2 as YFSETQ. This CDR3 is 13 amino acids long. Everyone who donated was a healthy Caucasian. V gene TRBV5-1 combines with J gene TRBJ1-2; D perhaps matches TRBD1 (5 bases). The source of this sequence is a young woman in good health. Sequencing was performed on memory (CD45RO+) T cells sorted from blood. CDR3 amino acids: CASSVQVNYGYTF. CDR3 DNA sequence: TGCGCCAGCAGCGTACAGGTTAACTATGGCTACACCTTC. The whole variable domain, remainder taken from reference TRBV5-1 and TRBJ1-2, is KAGVTQTPRYLIKTRGQQVTLSCSPISGHRSVSWYQQTPGQGLQFLFEYFSETQRNKGNFPGRFSGRQFSNSRSEMNVSTLELGDSALYLCASSVQVNYGYTFGSGTRLTVV.